A single sample is the source of the 27 T cell receptor beta chains below, sequenced in a study of blood T cell repertoires in COVID-19. Only in-frame clones appear in the TCRdb table, and some are missing; sequencing was by immunoSEQ multiplex PCR. This table has 75,000 to 90,000 clones, roughly 78% appearing once. Sequences were obtained from peripheral blood. All receptors derive from a woman in her 70s with acute or convalescent COVID-19.

V gene TRBV7-2 combines with J gene TRBJ1-1, with D tentatively TRBD1 (5 bases). In germline, CDR1 is SGHTA, CDR2 FQGNSA. Trimming stripped 5 bases from V and 2 bases from J, with 12 bases between. The CDR3 has 14 residues. The CDR3 nucleotides read TGTGCCAGCAGCGGAGGCGGGGGTAACACTGAAGCTTTCTTT. This sequence encodes CASSGGGGNTEAFF.

The chain is built from TRBV10-3 and TRBJ1-2, with D perhaps TRBD1 (5 bases). Trimming pared 9 bases from V and 6 bases from J, leaving 17 bases between. This CDR3 is built from 13 residues. CDR1 is ENHRY and CDR2 is SYGVKD in the germline V gene. CDR3 in amino acids: CAMSPGRGDGYTF. DNA for the CDR3: TGTGCCATGTCCCCCGGGAGGGGAGATGGCTACACCTTC.

V usage is TRBV13 and J usage is TRBJ1-1; the D gene is possibly TRBD1 (6 bases). The V gene lost 3 bases and the J gene lost 5 bases, with 13 bases spanning the gap. Germline loops: CDR1 PRHDT, CDR2 FYEKMQ (reference sequence). This CDR3 has 14 residues. The CDR3 is CASSFNRERTEAFF. Written as DNA, the CDR3 is TGTGCCAGCAGCTTCAACAGGGAGCGGACTGAAGCTTTCTTT. The variable domain in full, with the rest retrieved from reference TRBV13 and TRBJ1-1, is AAGVIQSPRHLIKEKRETATLKCYPIPRHDTVYWYQQGPGQDPQFLISFYEKMQSDKGSIPDRFSAQQFSDYHSELNMSSLELGDSALYFCASSFNRERTEAFFGQGTRLTVV.

The gene calls are TRBV7-3 and TRBJ1-2; perhaps TRBD1 as D (5 bases). The length of the CDR3 is 13 residues. Germline-derived CDR1 and CDR2 are SGHTA and FQGTGA. Deletions cut 1 base from V and 6 bases from J, with 9 bases between. The CDR3 DNA sequence: TGTGCCAGCAGCTTAAACGGGGGGAATGGCTACACCTTC. It is translated as CASSLNGGNGYTF.

V is TRBV4-2 and J is TRBJ2-3; 8 bases match TRBD1. This CDR3 region has 16 residues. The ends lost 4 bases at V and 2 bases at J; junction bases unmatched: 8. Germline V lookup: CDR1 LGHNA, CDR2 YNFKEQ. The CDR3 DNA follows: TGTGCCAGCAGCCGACGGACAGGGACCAACACAGATACGCAGTATTTT. Its translation is CASSRRTGTNTDTQYF.

The chain joins TRBV5-1 to TRBJ1-3, with 9 bases that match TRBD1. From germline, CDR1 is SGHRS and CDR2 YFSETQ. With 4 bases clipped from V and 8 bases from J, the junction kept 4 bases outside the gene matches. The CDR3 is 13 residues long. The CDR3 sequence: CASSPGQGDTIYF. As DNA, the CDR3 is TGCGCCAGCAGCCCGGGACAGGGCGACACCATATATTTT.

J is TRBJ2-5 and V is TRBV5-1, with 7 bases that match TRBD1. Looked up from germline, CDR1 is SGHRS and CDR2 is YFSETQ. V shed 0 bases, J shed 0 bases, and the junction held 2 bases outside the gene matches. This CDR3 is 15 amino acids long. The CDR3 region is CASSLGQGHQETQYF. The DNA for the CDR3 is TGCGCCAGCAGCTTGGGACAGGGACACCAAGAGACCCAGTACTTC.

This rearrangement joins TRBV2 to TRBJ2-1; TRBD1 matches 10 bases. Germline CDR1 is SNHLY and CDR2 is FYNNEI. The CDR3 extends over 15 amino acids. Trimming removed 8 bases from V and 4 bases from J; junction bases left unmatched: 8. The CDR3 is CASEPTGGQYNEQFF. In DNA, the CDR3 is TGTGCCAGCGAACCGACAGGGGGCCAATACAATGAGCAGTTCTTC.

This clone was counted between two and nine times. The chain has TRBV18 and TRBJ1-1; 8 bases agree with TRBD1. V lost 3 bases, J lost 2 bases, and 5 bases stayed unmatched. Germline V gene lookup returns CDR1 KGHSH and CDR2 LQKENI. This CDR3 region has 15 residues. CDR3 residues: CASSPQGAPNTEAFF. The CDR3 nucleotides are TGTGCCAGCTCACCTCAGGGGGCCCCTAACACTGAAGCTTTCTTT.

The chain joins TRBV5-4 to TRBJ1-2, with D tentatively TRBD1 (5 bases). Germline-derived CDR1 and CDR2 are SGHNT and YYREEE (reference sequence). Trimming removed 4 bases at V and 2 bases at J, with 9 bases between. This CDR3 is 13 amino acids long. The CDR3 DNA sequence: TGTGCCAGCAGCGCGGGACTGAACTATGGCTACACCTTC. Amino acid sequence: CASSAGLNYGYTF.

This chain links TRBV19 with TRBJ1-2; D remains ambiguous. The CDR3 spans 15 residues. Germline lookup yields CDR1 LNHDA and CDR2 SQIVND (reference sequence). Trimming left V 5 bases short and J 7 bases short, with 20 bases between. This chain's CDR3 is CASSLTPNNQAGYTF. In DNA form, the CDR3 reads TGTGCCAGTAGTCTCACACCTAATAACCAGGCTGGCTACACCTTC.

The V gene is TRBV6-5, the J gene TRBJ1-3; possibly TRBD1 for D (6 bases). This CDR3 has 13 residues. Germline V gene lookup returns CDR1 MNHEY and CDR2 SVGAGI. Trimming stripped 8 bases from V and 0 bases from J, with 8 bases between. CDR3: CASGTISGNTIYF. DNA for the CDR3: TGTGCCAGCGGGACAATCTCTGGAAACACCATATATTTT.

This chain connects TRBV6-5 to TRBJ2-5; D might be TRBD1 (5 bases). This CDR3 has 15 amino acids. Trimming stripped 6 bases from V and 5 bases from J, with 19 bases between. The germline CDR1 and CDR2 sequences are MNHEY and SVGAGI. This CDR3 reads CASRSKRQLLETQYF. CDR3 DNA sequence: TGTGCCAGCAGAAGTAAGAGACAGCTCCTGGAGACCCAGTACTTC.

The gene calls are TRBV6-5 and TRBJ2-1; D remains ambiguous. This CDR3 is 15 amino acids long. V dropped 7 bases and J dropped 7 bases, with 20 bases sitting between them. Germline-derived CDR1 and CDR2 are MNHEY and SVGAGI. The chain's CDR3 is CASTGLWAEKNEQFF. DNA for the CDR3: TGTGCCAGCACCGGCCTTTGGGCAGAGAAGAATGAGCAGTTCTTC.

The chain is built from TRBV11-3 and TRBJ1-1; perhaps TRBD1 as D (5 bases). Germline-derived CDR1 and CDR2 are SGHNT and YENEEA. Trimming took 3 bases from V and 2 from J, leaving 16 bases between them. The CDR3 has 16 amino acids. The DNA of the CDR3 is TGTGCCAGCAGCTTGCGGGGCCCGAGAAAAAACACTGAAGCTTTCTTT. Protein sequence: CASSLRGPRKNTEAFF.

The chain joins TRBV18 to TRBJ1-6; TRBD1 is a possible D gene (6 bases). The V gene lost 5 bases and the J gene lost 15 bases, with 17 bases spanning the gap. Germline V gene lookup returns CDR1 KGHSH and CDR2 LQKENI. The CDR3 covers 13 residues. CDR3 coding DNA: TGTGCCAGCTCAAGGACAGATCAATTCGTCCTCCACTTT. Translation gives CASSRTDQFVLHF.

The V and J genes are TRBV7-3 and TRBJ2-3; 9 nucleotides agree with TRBD2. Germline V gives CDR1 SGHTA, CDR2 FQGTGA. The CDR3 totals 15 residues. V was clipped by 5 bases and J by 2 bases; unmatched bases: 5. CDR3 bases: TGTGCCAGCAGCCAAGCGGGGGGCGACACAGATACGCAGTATTTT. Translating gives CASSQAGGDTDTQYF.

The chain links TRBV7-9 to TRBJ1-1; no firm D call. Germline CDR1 reads SEHNR; CDR2 reads FQNEAQ (reference sequence). CDR3 length equals 12 residues. V was clipped by 5 bases and J by 4 bases, with 8 bases between them. CDR3 DNA sequence: TGTGCCAGCAGCCCCGGTTTCACTGAAGCTTTCTTT. It codes for CASSPGFTEAFF.

V gene TRBV2 combines with J gene TRBJ1-6; a weak D match, TRBD1 (6 bases). Deletions cut 4 bases from V and 9 bases from J, with 16 bases between. CDR3 size: 15 residues. Germline V gene sequence: CDR1 SNHLY, CDR2 FYNNEI. The CDR3 here is CASSGSGAPGSPLHF. CDR3 DNA sequence: TGTGCCAGCAGTGGATCAGGGGCCCCCGGTTCACCCCTCCACTTT.

This clone occurred once. V is TRBV5-4 and J is TRBJ1-1; 7 nucleotides agree with TRBD1. The CDR3 is made up of 14 amino acids. J lost 3 bases, V lost 4 bases, and 6 bases had no gene match. The germline gives CDR1 SGHNT, CDR2 YYREEE (reference sequence). CDR3 DNA: TGTGCCAGCAGCCGGAGGACAGGTTACACTGAAGCTTTCTTT. This codes for CASSRRTGYTEAFF.

V is TRBV5-1 and J is TRBJ2-5, with a weak D call TRBD2 (6 bases). CDR3 length equals 14 residues. Deletions cut 2 bases from V and 2 bases from J, with 10 bases between. Germline V gene data show CDR1 as SGHRS and CDR2 as YFSETQ. The chain's CDR3 is CASSFLGGQETQYF. The DNA for the CDR3 is TGCGCCAGCAGCTTCCTGGGGGGACAAGAGACCCAGTACTTC.

The chain joins TRBV7-6 to TRBJ1-6; the D gene is possibly TRBD1 (5 bases). CDR1 SGHVS and CDR2 FNYEAQ come from the germline V gene. This CDR3 comprises 16 residues. V was trimmed by 1 base and J by 6 bases, leaving 13 bases between them. The CDR3, as DNA: TGTGCCAGCAGCTTAGATGGGGGAGGGATTAATTCACCCCTCCACTTT. Translated: CASSLDGGGINSPLHF.

CDR3 DNA: TGTGCCAGCAGTTTCCCGGGGGAGGTACAGCCCCAGCATTTT. Amino acid sequence: CASSFPGEVQPQHF. The chain is built from TRBV6-2 or TRBV6-3 and TRBJ1-5, with TRBD1 as a possible D gene (5 bases). V was trimmed by 4 bases and J by 7 bases, leaving 14 bases between them. CDR3 length equals 14 residues. The germline CDR1 and CDR2 sequences are MNHEY and SVGEGT.

The chain links TRBV6-5 to TRBJ2-3; 8 bases agree with TRBD1. V was clipped by 6 bases and J by 0 bases; unmatched bases: 5. The CDR3 runs 15 residues. Germline-derived CDR1 and CDR2 are MNHEY and SVGAGI. CDR3 sequence reads: CASSADRGSTDTQYF. CDR3 coding DNA: TGTGCCAGCAGCGCCGACAGGGGTAGCACAGATACGCAGTATTTT.

The chain is built from TRBV24-1 and TRBJ2-1; D is possibly TRBD2 (7 bases). Germline-derived CDR1 and CDR2 are KGHDR and SFDVKD. The CDR3 consists of 15 residues. With 3 bases removed from V and 8 bases from J, the gap between germline ends came to 16 bases. The CDR3 DNA sequence: TGTGCCACCAGTGATACCCGGGGGGCCTGGGATGAGCAGTTCTTC. The encoded protein is CATSDTRGAWDEQFF.

The V call is TRBV3-1 (or the pseudogene TRBV3-2), the J call TRBJ2-3, with 8 nucleotides matching TRBD2. V lost 4 bases and J lost 6; bases outside the gene matches: 9. The CDR3 runs to 15 residues. Germline V lookup: CDR1 LGHDT, CDR2 YNNKEL (reference sequence). The CDR3 region has the DNA TGTGCCAGCAGCCGACCGGGACTAGAAGTGGATACGCAGTATTTT. Protein sequence: CASSRPGLEVDTQYF.

V and J are TRBV9 and TRBJ2-7; D unresolved. V lost 0 bases to trimming and J lost 2 bases, with 12 bases between them. The germline V gene has CDR1 SGDLS and CDR2 YYNGEE. The CDR3 totals 15 residues. DNA for the CDR3: TGTGCCAGCAGCGTAGATAGTTTCACCCCCTACGAGCAGTACTTC. Its translation is CASSVDSFTPYEQYF.